The 26 T cell receptor beta chains below all came from one sample that was sequenced in a study of T cell repertoires in cytomegalovirus infection. TCRdb reprocessed the reads with MiXCR, giving one entry per CDR3 protein. The repertoire holds 50,000 or so distinct CDR3 sequences, with 20% as singletons. Which antigens these TCRs recognize remains unknown. The sample taken for sequencing was PBMCs, sequenced either directly or after in vitro stimulation (not recorded which). These receptor sequences come from a human donor in good health (CMV status not recorded). Some clones in this sample may be carry-over from other donors' samples.

This clonotype was counted only a few times. The chain links TRBV27 to TRBJ2-4, with D possibly TRBD2 on 5 matching bases. Trimming left V 2 bases short and J 11 bases short, with 13 bases between. Germline loops: CDR1 MNHEY, CDR2 SMNVEV (reference sequence). CDR3 length: 13 residues. CDR3 nucleotide sequence: TGTGCCAGCAGTTTAGTTCCAGGAGCGGTTCAGTACTTC. It yields the protein CASSLVPGAVQYF.

This clonotype was counted a few times. The rearrangement joins TRBV7-9 to TRBJ2-1; 15 positions agree with TRBD2. Germline CDR1 SEHNR, CDR2 FQNEAQ (reference sequence). The V and J ends lost 4 bases and 10 bases, in that order; junction bases with no gene match: 14. The CDR3 extends over 18 amino acids. The CDR3 sequence is CASSSGLAGGSRMGEQFF. CDR3 in DNA: TGTGCCAGCAGCTCGGGACTAGCGGGAGGTTCGAGAATGGGAGAGCAGTTCTTC.

This clonotype was observed a handful of times. The chain is built from TRBV15 and TRBJ1-6; D ambiguous. This CDR3 spans 14 amino acids. Per germline, CDR1 LNHNV and CDR2 YYDKDF (reference sequence). Trimming cost V 0 bases and J 7 bases, with 7 bases left between them. As DNA, the CDR3 is TGTGCCACCAGCAGAGATAGATGGAATTCACCCCTCCACTTT. Amino acid sequence: CATSRDRWNSPLHF.

This clonotype was recorded only once. The gene calls are TRBV2 and TRBJ2-7, with D perhaps TRBD1 or TRBD2 (5 bases each). The CDR3 consists of 13 residues. Germline CDR1 and CDR2: SNHLY and FYNNEI. Trimming stripped 7 bases from V and 1 base from J, with 11 bases between. The CDR3 here is CASMGDHSYEQYF. The CDR3 bases are TGTGCCAGCATGGGGGACCATTCCTACGAGCAGTACTTC.

The chain combines TRBV12-3 or TRBV12-4 with TRBJ1-1, with D uncertain. Trimming removed 10 bases at V and 0 bases at J, with 6 bases between. There are 11 residues in the CDR3. As DNA, the CDR3 is TGTGCCAACACCCTGAACACTGAAGCTTTCTTT. This encodes CANTLNTEAFF.

With regard to this clonotype: This CDR3 is missing its conserved last phenylalanine or tryptophan, likely due to a read error. V is TRBV7-9 and J is TRBJ2-7; D call uncertain. V was trimmed by 1 base and J by 4 bases, leaving 11 bases between them. The CDR3 totals 14 residues. CDR1 and CDR2 from the germline V gene are SEHNR and FQNEAQ (reference sequence). The CDR3, as DNA: TGTGCCAGCAGCTTAGGCGGTCTGGTATACGAGCAGTACTCC. Its translation: CASSLGGLVYEQYS.

The table lists this clonotype with a few counts. This sequence joins TRBV7-9 and TRBJ2-5; D gene uncertain. Between the trimmed V and J ends, which lost 1 base and 1 base, there was a span of 7 bases. Looked up from germline, CDR1 is SEHNR and CDR2 is FQNEAQ (reference sequence). This CDR3 is 14 amino acids long. The chain's CDR3 is CASSLGAAQETQYF. CDR3 DNA sequence: TGTGCCAGCAGCTTAGGGGCTGCCCAAGAGACCCAGTACTTC.

The sample holds many counts of this clonotype. The V gene is TRBV7-9, the J gene TRBJ1-5; TRBD1 agrees at 7 bases. V was clipped by 3 bases and J by 0 bases; unmatched bases: 2. This CDR3 comprises 15 residues. The germline gives CDR1 SEHNR, CDR2 FQNEAQ (reference sequence). The CDR3 loop reads CASSLGTVSNQPQHF. The DNA for the CDR3 is TGTGCCAGCAGCTTGGGGACAGTTAGCAATCAGCCCCAGCATTTT.

Here the CDR3 reads CSVESLGTHYGYTF. CDR3 nucleotides: TGCAGCGTTGAATCCCTTGGGACACACTATGGCTACACCTTC. V gene TRBV29-1 combines with J gene TRBJ1-2, with D possibly TRBD1 on 6 matching bases. Deletions cut 2 bases from V and 3 bases from J, with 13 bases between. This CDR3 has 14 amino acids. The germline V gene encodes CDR1 SQVTM and CDR2 ANQGSEA.

In its sample, this clonotype was seen many times. This chain's CDR3 is CASSLYGTGYQETQYF. CDR3 nucleotides: TGTGCCAGCAGCTTATATGGGACAGGGTACCAAGAGACCCAGTACTTC. The genes are TRBV11-2 and TRBJ2-5, with 9 nucleotides matching TRBD1. V trimming: 2 bases; J trimming: 0 bases; junction bases outside the gene matches: 4. The length of the CDR3 is 16 residues. Per germline, CDR1 SGHAT and CDR2 FQNNGV.

The chain uses TRBV7-2 and TRBJ2-1; D ambiguous. V dropped 1 base and J dropped 3 bases, with 10 bases sitting between them. The CDR3 covers 15 residues. The germline gives CDR1 SGHTA, CDR2 FQGNSA. CDR3 residues: CASSLGGSFYNEQFF. Here the CDR3 DNA reads TGTGCCAGCAGCTTAGGTGGAAGCTTCTACAATGAGCAGTTCTTC. Using reference TRBV7-2 and TRBJ2-1 for the parts outside the CDR3, the full variable domain is GAGVSQSPSNKVTEKGKDVELRCDPISGHTALYWYRQSLGQGLEFLIYFQGNSAPDKSGLPSDRFSAERTGGSVSTLTIQRTQQEDSAVYLCASSLGGSFYNEQFFGPGTRLTVL.

This clonotype showed up many times. This chain joins TRBV5-5 and TRBJ1-1, with D tentatively TRBD1 (5 bases). The CDR3 spans 17 residues. Trimming removed 4 bases at V and 0 bases at J, with 19 bases between. Germline lookup yields CDR1 SGHKS and CDR2 YYEKEE (reference sequence). For the CDR3, the DNA is TGTGCCAGCAGCAGGTGGGGGGTCCCCGGTATGAACACTGAAGCTTTCTTT. Translated, it gives CASSRWGVPGMNTEAFF.

This clonotype turned up a few times. The CDR3 reads CASRPNMGYGYTF. The CDR3 nucleotides are TGTGCCAGCAGGCCCAACATGGGCTATGGCTACACCTTC. The rearrangement uses TRBV12-3 or TRBV12-4 and TRBJ1-2; D remains unclear. V was trimmed by 6 bases and J by 4 bases, leaving 12 bases between them. CDR3 length equals 13 residues.

At least ten counts were recorded for this clonotype. This sequence joins TRBV7-2 and TRBJ2-5; 9 nucleotides line up with TRBD1. J was trimmed by 5 bases and V by 4 bases; bases with no gene match: 11. The CDR3 length is 16 residues. Germline CDR1 SGHTA, CDR2 FQGNSA. CDR3 sequence reads: CASSSKGGTGQETQYF. CDR3 sequence (DNA): TGTGCCAGCAGCTCAAAAGGGGGGACAGGGCAGGAGACCCAGTACTTC. Filled out from reference TRBV7-2 and TRBJ2-5, the complete variable domain reads GAGVSQSPSNKVTEKGKDVELRCDPISGHTALYWYRQSLGQGLEFLIYFQGNSAPDKSGLPSDRFSAERTGGSVSTLTIQRTQQEDSAVYLCASSSKGGTGQETQYFGPGTRLLVL.

There are many counts of this clonotype. The chain couples TRBV12-5 to TRBJ1-6; 11 bases align to TRBD1. Germline CDR1 reads LGHNT; CDR2 reads FRNRAP. CDR3 length: 14 amino acids. With 5 bases clipped from V and 10 bases from J, the junction kept 4 bases outside the gene matches. CDR3 protein: CASGTGQGGSPLHF. DNA of the CDR3: TGTGCTAGTGGTACGGGACAGGGGGGATCACCCCTCCACTTT.

The gene calls are TRBV19 and TRBJ2-5, with D tentatively TRBD2 (6 bases). The CDR3 totals 13 residues. CDR1 is LNHDA, CDR2 SQIVND, per germline (reference sequence). V was clipped by 3 bases and J by 7 bases, with 12 bases between them. CDR3 residues: CASSIGGETTQYF. The CDR3 region has the DNA TGTGCCAGTAGTATCGGCGGGGAGACGACCCAGTACTTC.

The chain has TRBV10-2 and TRBJ2-2; perhaps TRBD1 as D (5 bases). Germline CDR1 and CDR2: WSHSY and SAAADI. This CDR3 spans 14 amino acids. The V gene lost 4 bases and the J gene lost 5 bases, with 11 bases spanning the gap. CDR3: CASSGIQGTGELFF. The CDR3 nucleotides are TGCGCCAGCAGTGGAATCCAGGGAACCGGGGAGCTGTTTTTT.

This clonotype was detected only a few times. The V call is TRBV12-3 or TRBV12-4, the J call TRBJ2-2; D gene unclear. V gave up 3 bases and J gave up 6 bases, with 5 bases separating them. The CDR3 runs 12 residues. The CDR3 nucleotides are TGTGCCAGCAGTTTGTCGTCCGGGGAGCTGTTTTTT. Translated, it gives CASSLSSGELFF.

The CDR3, as DNA: TGTGCCAGCAGCCCCCGGGGAGCGGGAGACACAGATACGCAGTATTTT. It translates to CASSPRGAGDTDTQYF. The gene calls are TRBV28 and TRBJ2-3; 8 bases match TRBD2. Losses at the gene ends were 6 bases for V and 2 bases for J; bases not matched to a gene: 10. CDR1 is MDHEN and CDR2 is SYDVKM in the germline V gene. This CDR3 comprises 16 residues.

There are many counts of this clonotype. The chain employs TRBV2 and TRBJ1-1; 7 positions agree with TRBD1. The CDR3 totals 19 residues. Trimming cost V 3 bases and J 2 bases; bases outside gene matches: 18. From germline, CDR1 is SNHLY and CDR2 FYNNEI. The CDR3 loop is CASSERGTVIPYRNTEAFF. In DNA, the CDR3 is TGTGCCAGCAGTGAGAGAGGGACAGTCATTCCATACCGAAACACTGAAGCTTTCTTT.

This chain links TRBV7-8 with TRBJ2-2; D is undetermined. Trimming pared 2 bases from V and 4 bases from J, leaving 8 bases between. The CDR3 is 14 amino acids. In germline, CDR1 is SGHVS, CDR2 FQNEAQ. The CDR3 is CASSLMGITGELFF. The CDR3 DNA reads TGTGCCAGCAGCTTAATGGGAATCACCGGGGAGCTGTTTTTT.

This clonotype was detected many times. The genes are TRBV7-2 and TRBJ2-1; TRBD2 might be the D (6 bases). In germline, CDR1 is SGHTA, CDR2 FQGNSA. The CDR3 spans 14 residues. V shed 5 bases and J shed 4 bases, with 12 bases lying between them. The CDR3 bases are TGTGCCAGCAGCCGGGACTTCTCTTACAATGAGCAGTTCTTC. Protein product: CASSRDFSYNEQFF.

This clonotype was picked up a small number of times. This sequence joins TRBV19 and TRBJ2-6, with a possible D match to TRBD2 (5 bases). The V end lost 6 bases, the J end lost 0 bases, and 21 bases lay between the germline ends. CDR3 size: 19 residues. Germline values: CDR1 LNHDA, CDR2 SQIVND (reference sequence). For the CDR3, the DNA is TGTGCCAGTAGCTATCTTTCGGGGAGTAATCCCTCTGGGGCCAACGTCCTGACTTTC. Translation: CASSYLSGSNPSGANVLTF.

The sample holds a few counts of this clonotype. The rearrangement links TRBV6-6 to TRBJ2-7; 7 bases match TRBD1. J gave up 7 bases and V 0 bases, and 12 bases lay outside the gene matches. Per the germline V gene, CDR1 is MNHNY and CDR2 is SVGAGI (reference sequence). The CDR3 length is 16 residues. CDR3: CASSYSRNQGQNEQYF. The DNA of the CDR3 is TGTGCCAGCAGTTACTCGAGGAATCAGGGACAGAATGAGCAGTACTTC.

The chain is built from TRBV6-6 and TRBJ2-7; D perhaps matches TRBD2 (6 bases). The germline V gene has CDR1 MNHNY and CDR2 SVGAGI (reference sequence). The V and J ends lost 10 bases and 0 bases respectively, with 34 bases between them. This CDR3 comprises 20 residues. The CDR3 loop reads CAIPDYFVRVGSGSSYEQYF. The CDR3 nucleotides are TGTGCCATCCCGGACTACTTTGTCCGTGTGGGGTCGGGAAGCTCCTACGAGCAGTACTTC.

This clonotype has a handful of counts. The chain combines TRBV5-6 with TRBJ2-7, with D tentatively TRBD1 (6 bases). The germline gives CDR1 SGHDT, CDR2 YYEEEE. The CDR3 sequence is 13 residues long. Trimming took 3 bases from V and 3 from J, leaving 10 bases between them. CDR3 DNA: TGTGCCAGCAGCTCTGGGACACACTACGAGCAGTACTTC. Translating it yields CASSSGTHYEQYF.